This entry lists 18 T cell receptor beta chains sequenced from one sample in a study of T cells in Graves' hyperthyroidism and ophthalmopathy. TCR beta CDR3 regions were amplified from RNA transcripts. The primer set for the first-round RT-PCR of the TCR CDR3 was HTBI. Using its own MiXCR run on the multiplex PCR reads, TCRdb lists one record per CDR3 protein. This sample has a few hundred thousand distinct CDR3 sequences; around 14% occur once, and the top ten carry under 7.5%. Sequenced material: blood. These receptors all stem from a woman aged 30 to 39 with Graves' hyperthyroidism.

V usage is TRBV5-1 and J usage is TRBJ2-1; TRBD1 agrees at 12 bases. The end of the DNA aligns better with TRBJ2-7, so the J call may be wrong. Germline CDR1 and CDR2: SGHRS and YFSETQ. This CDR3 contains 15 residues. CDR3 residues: CASSQGQGAYNEQYF. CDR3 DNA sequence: TGCGCCAGCAGCCAGGGACAGGGGGCCTACAATGAGCAGTACTTC.

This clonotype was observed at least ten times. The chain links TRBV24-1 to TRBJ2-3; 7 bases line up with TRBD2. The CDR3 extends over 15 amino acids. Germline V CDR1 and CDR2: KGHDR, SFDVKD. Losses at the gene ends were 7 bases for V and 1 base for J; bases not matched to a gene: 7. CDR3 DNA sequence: TGTGCCACCAGCGGGGGAGGGCCGCGCACAGATACGCAGTATTTT. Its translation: CATSGGGPRTDTQYF.

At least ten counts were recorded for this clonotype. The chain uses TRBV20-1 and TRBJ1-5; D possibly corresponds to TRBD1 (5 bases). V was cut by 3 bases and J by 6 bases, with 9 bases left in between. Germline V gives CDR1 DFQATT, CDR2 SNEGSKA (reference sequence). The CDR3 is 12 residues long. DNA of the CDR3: TGCAGTGCTAGTGCGGGGCTTCAGCCCCAGCATTTT. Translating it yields CSASAGLQPQHF.

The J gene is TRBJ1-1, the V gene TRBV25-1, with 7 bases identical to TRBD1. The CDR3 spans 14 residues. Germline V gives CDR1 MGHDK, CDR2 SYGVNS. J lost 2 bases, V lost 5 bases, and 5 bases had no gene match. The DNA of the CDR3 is TGTGCCAGCAGTCAACAGGGGAAAAACACTGAAGCTTTCTTT. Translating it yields CASSQQGKNTEAFF.

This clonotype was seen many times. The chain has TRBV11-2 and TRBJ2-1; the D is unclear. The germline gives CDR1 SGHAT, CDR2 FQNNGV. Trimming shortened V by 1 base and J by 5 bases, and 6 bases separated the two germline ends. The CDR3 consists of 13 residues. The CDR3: CASSLGYHNEQFF. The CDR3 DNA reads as TGTGCCAGCAGCTTAGGGTACCACAATGAGCAGTTCTTC. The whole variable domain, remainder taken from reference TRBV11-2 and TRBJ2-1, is EAGVAQSPRYKIIEKRQSVAFWCNPISGHATLYWYQQILGQGPKLLIQFQNNGVVDDSQLPKDRFSAERLKGVDSTLKIQPAKLEDSAVYLCASSLGYHNEQFFGPGTRLTVL.

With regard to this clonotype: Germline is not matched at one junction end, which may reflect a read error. The CDR3 sequence: CASRASGTYEQHF. The CDR3, as DNA: TGCGCCAGCAGAGCGTCAGGAACCTACGAGCAGCACTTC. The V call is TRBV5-1, the J call TRBJ2-7; D not certain. Germline lookup yields CDR1 SGHRS and CDR2 YFSETQ. The CDR3 spans 13 residues.

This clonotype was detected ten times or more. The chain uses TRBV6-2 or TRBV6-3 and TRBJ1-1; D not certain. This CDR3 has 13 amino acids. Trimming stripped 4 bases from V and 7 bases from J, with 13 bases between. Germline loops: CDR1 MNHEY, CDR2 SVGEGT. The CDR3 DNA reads TGTGCCAGCAGTTGCGGGAACCGCTGTGAAGCTTTCTTT. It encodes CASSCGNRCEAFF.

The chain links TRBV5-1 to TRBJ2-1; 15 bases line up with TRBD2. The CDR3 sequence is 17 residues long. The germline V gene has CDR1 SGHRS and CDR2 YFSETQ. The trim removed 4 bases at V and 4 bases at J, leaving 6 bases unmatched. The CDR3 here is CASSVGLAGGQYNEQFF. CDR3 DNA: TGCGCCAGCAGCGTGGGACTAGCGGGAGGTCAGTACAATGAGCAGTTCTTC.

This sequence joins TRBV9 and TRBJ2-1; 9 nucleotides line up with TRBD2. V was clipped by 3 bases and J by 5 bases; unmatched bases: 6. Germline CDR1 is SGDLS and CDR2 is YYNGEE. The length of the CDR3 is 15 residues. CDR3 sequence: CASSEGLAGHNEQFF. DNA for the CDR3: TGTGCCAGCAGCGAGGGGCTAGCGGGACACAATGAGCAGTTCTTC.

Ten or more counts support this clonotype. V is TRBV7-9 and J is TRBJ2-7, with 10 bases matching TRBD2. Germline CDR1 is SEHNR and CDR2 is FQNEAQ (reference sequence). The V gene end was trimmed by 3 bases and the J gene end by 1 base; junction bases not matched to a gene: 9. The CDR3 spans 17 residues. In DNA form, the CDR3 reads TGTGCCAGCAGCTTTGCCCCCGAGACTAGCGGGTCCTACGAGCAGTACTTC. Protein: CASSFAPETSGSYEQYF.

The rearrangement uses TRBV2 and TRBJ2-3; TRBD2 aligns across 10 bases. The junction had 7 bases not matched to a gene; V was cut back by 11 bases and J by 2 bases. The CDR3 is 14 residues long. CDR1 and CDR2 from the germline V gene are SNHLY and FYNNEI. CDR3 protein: CAGLGTSDTDTQYF. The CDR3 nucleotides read TGTGCCGGCCTCGGGACTAGCGACACAGATACGCAGTATTTT.

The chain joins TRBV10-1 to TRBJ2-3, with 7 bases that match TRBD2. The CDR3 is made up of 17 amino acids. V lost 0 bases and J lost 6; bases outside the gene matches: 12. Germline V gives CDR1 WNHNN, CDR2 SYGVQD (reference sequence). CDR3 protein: CASSESRAGVAFDTQYF. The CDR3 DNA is TGCGCCAGCAGTGAGTCGCGGGCGGGAGTGGCGTTTGATACGCAGTATTTT.

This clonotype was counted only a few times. CDR3 sequence: CASSRGQGHYEQYF. The CDR3 nucleotides are TGTGCCAGCAGCCGGGGACAGGGACACTACGAGCAGTACTTC. The rearrangement uses TRBV5-6 and TRBJ2-7; 9 bases line up with TRBD1. The CDR3 contains 14 residues. The germline V gene has CDR1 SGHDT and CDR2 YYEEEE. Germline trimming cut 4 bases from V and 3 bases from J; bases unmatched to any gene: 5.

The CDR3 is CASSRYGGGEKLFF. CDR3 DNA sequence: TGTGCCAGCAGCCGGTACGGGGGAGGTGAAAAACTGTTTTTT. The chain combines TRBV27 with TRBJ1-4, with a tentative D call TRBD1 (5 bases). Trimming stripped 6 bases from V and 7 bases from J, with 15 bases between. This CDR3 contains 14 residues. The germline gives CDR1 MNHEY, CDR2 SMNVEV (reference sequence).

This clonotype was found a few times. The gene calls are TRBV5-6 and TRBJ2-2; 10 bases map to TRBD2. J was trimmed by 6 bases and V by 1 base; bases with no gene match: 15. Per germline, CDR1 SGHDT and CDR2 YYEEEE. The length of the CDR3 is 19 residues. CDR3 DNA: TGTGCCAGCAGCTTGAGGCTAGCGGGAGTCTACTCGGGGGCCGGGGAGCTGTTTTTT. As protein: CASSLRLAGVYSGAGELFF.

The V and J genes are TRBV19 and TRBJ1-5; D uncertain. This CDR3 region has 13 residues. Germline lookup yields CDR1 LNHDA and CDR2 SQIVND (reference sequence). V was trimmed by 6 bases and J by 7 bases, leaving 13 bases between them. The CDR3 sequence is CASRYYSGQPQHF. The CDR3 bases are TGTGCCAGTAGATATTATAGCGGCCAGCCCCAGCATTTT.

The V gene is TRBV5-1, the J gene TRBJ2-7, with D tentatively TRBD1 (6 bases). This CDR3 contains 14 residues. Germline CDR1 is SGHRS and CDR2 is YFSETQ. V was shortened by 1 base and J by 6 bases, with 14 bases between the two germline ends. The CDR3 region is CASSLSQGLGEQYF. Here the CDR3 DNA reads TGCGCCAGCAGCTTGTCGCAGGGGTTGGGCGAGCAGTACTTC.

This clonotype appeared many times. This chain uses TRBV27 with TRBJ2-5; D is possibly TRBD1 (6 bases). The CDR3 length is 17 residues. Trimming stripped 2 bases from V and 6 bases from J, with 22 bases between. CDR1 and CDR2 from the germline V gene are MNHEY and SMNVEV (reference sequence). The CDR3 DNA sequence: TGTGCCAGCAGTTTAAATGGGCTACAGGGAGTCGGGAAGACCCAGTACTTC. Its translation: CASSLNGLQGVGKTQYF.